The 4 T cell receptor beta chains reported below all come from one sample, sequenced in a study of T cell responses to AZD1222 COVID-19 vaccine. Using immunoSEQ multiplex PCR, the repertoire was profiled, and TCRdb retains in-frame clones only, with some absent. The sample lists about 150,000 clones, 91% occurring once. Sequences were derived from peripheral blood, sampled on day 0 of AZD1222 vaccination. These receptors all come from an adult in good health.

The V and J genes are TRBV6-6 and TRBJ1-4; D ambiguous. V lost 6 bases and J lost 1, with 6 bases in between. This CDR3 comprises 13 residues. Germline V gives CDR1 MNHNY, CDR2 SVGAGI (reference sequence). CDR3 sequence: CASSSRTNEKLFF. In DNA, the CDR3 is TGTGCCAGCAGCTCAAGAACTAATGAAAAACTGTTTTTT.

The chain recombines TRBV2 with TRBJ2-1, with a weak D call TRBD1 (6 bases). This CDR3 is 15 amino acids long. Trimming cost V 3 bases and J 0 bases, with 9 bases left between them. In germline, CDR1 is SNHLY, CDR2 FYNNEI. CDR3 coding DNA: TGTGCCAGCAGTGATCAGGGGAACTCCTACAATGAGCAGTTCTTC. It specifies CASSDQGNSYNEQFF.

V is TRBV28 and J is TRBJ1-4; possible D gene TRBD1, 5 bases. This CDR3 spans 14 amino acids. Trimming stripped 6 bases from V and 7 bases from J, with 15 bases between. Germline lookup yields CDR1 MDHEN and CDR2 SYDVKM. CDR3 in amino acids: CASSLVPGGEKLFF. The CDR3 DNA reads as TGTGCCAGCAGCCTGGTCCCTGGGGGTGAAAAACTGTTTTTT.

The V and J genes are TRBV7-6 and TRBJ1-2, with TRBD1 matching 7 bases. This CDR3 contains 15 residues. V gave up 4 bases and J gave up 3 bases; unmatched junction bases: 8. Germline V CDR1 and CDR2: SGHVS, FNYEAQ. CDR3 protein: CASSSGQPRDYGYTF. As DNA, the CDR3 is TGTGCCAGCAGCTCGGGACAGCCGAGAGACTATGGCTACACCTTC.